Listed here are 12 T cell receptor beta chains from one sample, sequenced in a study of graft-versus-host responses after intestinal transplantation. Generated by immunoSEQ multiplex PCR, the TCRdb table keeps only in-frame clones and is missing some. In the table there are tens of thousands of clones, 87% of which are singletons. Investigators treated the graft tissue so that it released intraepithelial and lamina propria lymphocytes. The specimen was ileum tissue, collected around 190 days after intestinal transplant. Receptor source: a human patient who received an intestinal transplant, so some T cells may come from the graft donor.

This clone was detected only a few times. The DNA for the CDR3 is TGTGCCAGCAGCCCTCTAGCGGGAGGGCAAAATGAGCAGTTCTTC. This encodes CASSPLAGGQNEQFF. The chain is built from TRBV7-3 and TRBJ2-1; 12 bases are a match to TRBD2. This CDR3 comprises 15 residues. V lost 5 bases and J lost 7; bases outside the gene matches: 6. The V gene's germline CDR1 is SGHTA and CDR2 FQGTGA.

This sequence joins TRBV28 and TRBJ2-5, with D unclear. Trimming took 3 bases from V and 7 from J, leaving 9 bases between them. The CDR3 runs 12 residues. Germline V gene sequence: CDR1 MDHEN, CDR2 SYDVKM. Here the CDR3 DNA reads TGTGCCAGCAGTTTGAATAGGGTGACCCAGTACTTC. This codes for CASSLNRVTQYF.

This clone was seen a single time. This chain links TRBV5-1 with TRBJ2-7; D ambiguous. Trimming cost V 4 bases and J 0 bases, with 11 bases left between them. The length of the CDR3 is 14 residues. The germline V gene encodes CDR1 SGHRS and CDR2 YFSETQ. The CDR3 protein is CASSEDHVSYEQYF. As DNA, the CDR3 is TGCGCCAGCAGCGAAGACCATGTCTCCTACGAGCAGTACTTC.

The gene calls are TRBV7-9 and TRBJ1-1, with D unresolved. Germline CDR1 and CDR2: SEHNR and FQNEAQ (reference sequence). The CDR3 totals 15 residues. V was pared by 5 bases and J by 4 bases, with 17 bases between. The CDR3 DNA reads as TGTGCCAGCAGCCCCCAAGCTGTCAGATCCACTGAAGCTTTCTTT. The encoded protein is CASSPQAVRSTEAFF.

The CDR3 reads CASSLAGYNEQFF. The CDR3 region has the DNA TGTGCCAGCAGTCTAGCGGGGTACAATGAGCAGTTCTTC. This chain connects TRBV2 to TRBJ2-1; 9 positions agree with TRBD2. J lost 4 bases, V lost 5 bases, and 0 bases had no gene match. The CDR3 is made up of 13 amino acids. Germline CDR1 SNHLY, CDR2 FYNNEI.

This chain's CDR3 is CASSFGREAGYEQYF. In DNA form, the CDR3 reads TGTGCCAGCAGTTTTGGGCGGGAGGCCGGGTACGAGCAGTACTTC. The gene calls are TRBV28 and TRBJ2-7, with 8 bases that match TRBD2. The CDR3 consists of 15 residues. V lost 3 bases to trimming and J lost 4 bases; unmatched junction nucleotides: 8. From germline, CDR1 is MDHEN and CDR2 SYDVKM. Using reference TRBV28 and TRBJ2-7 for the parts outside the CDR3, the full variable domain is DVKVTQSSRYLVKRTGEKVFLECVQDMDHENMFWYRQDPGLGLRLIYFSYDVKMKEKGDIPEGYSVSREKKERFSLILESASTNQTSMYLCASSFGREAGYEQYFGPGTRLTVT.

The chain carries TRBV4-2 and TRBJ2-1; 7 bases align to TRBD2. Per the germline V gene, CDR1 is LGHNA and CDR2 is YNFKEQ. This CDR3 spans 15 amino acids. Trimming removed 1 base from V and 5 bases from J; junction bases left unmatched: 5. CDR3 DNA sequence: TGTGCCAGCAGCCAAGGGCCTAGCGGTAACAATGAGCAGTTCTTC. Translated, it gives CASSQGPSGNNEQFF.

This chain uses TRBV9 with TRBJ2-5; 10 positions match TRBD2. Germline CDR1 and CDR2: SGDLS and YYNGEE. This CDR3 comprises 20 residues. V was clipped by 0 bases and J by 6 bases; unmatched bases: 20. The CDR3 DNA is TGTGCCAGCAGCGTAGGGCGAGTTAGCGGGAGGTCCTTTCCGCGGAAGACCCAGTACTTC. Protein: CASSVGRVSGRSFPRKTQYF.

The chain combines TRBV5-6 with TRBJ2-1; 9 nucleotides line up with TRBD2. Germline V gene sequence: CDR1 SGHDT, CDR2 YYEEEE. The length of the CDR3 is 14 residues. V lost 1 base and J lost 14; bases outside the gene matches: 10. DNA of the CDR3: TGTGCCAGCAGCTTGTTTCTTAGCGGGAGTGGGGAGTTCTTC. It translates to CASSLFLSGSGEFF.

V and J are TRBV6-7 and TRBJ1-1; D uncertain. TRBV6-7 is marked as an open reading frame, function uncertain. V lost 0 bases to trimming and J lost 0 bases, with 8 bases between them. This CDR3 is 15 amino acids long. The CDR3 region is CASSYSRTVNTEAFF. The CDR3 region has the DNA TGTGCCAGCAGTTACTCGCGGACGGTGAACACTGAAGCTTTCTTT.

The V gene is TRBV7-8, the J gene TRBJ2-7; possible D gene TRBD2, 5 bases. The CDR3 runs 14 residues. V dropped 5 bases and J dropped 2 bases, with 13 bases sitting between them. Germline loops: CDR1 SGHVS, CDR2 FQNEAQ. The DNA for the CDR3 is TGTGCCAGCAGCCCCGATGAGGGCACCTACGAGCAGTACTTC. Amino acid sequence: CASSPDEGTYEQYF.

The CDR3 loop reads CASSPPSYNEQFF. CDR3 nucleotide sequence: TGTGCCAGCAGTCCCCCCTCCTACAATGAGCAGTTCTTC. The chain combines TRBV27 with TRBJ2-1; the D is unclear. This CDR3 has 13 amino acids. V was pared by 5 bases and J by 0 bases, with 5 bases between. Germline V gene sequence: CDR1 MNHEY, CDR2 SMNVEV (reference sequence).